The rows below give T cell receptor beta chains drawn from one sample of a study of radiation and T cells in renal cell carcinoma. Profiled with immunoSEQ multiplex PCR; TCRdb holds only in-frame clones, not every one. The sample has some 120,000 clones; approximately 85% are singletons. Sequenced here: blood, sampled from a patient whose treatment included radiotherapy and nephrectomy. The receptors derive from a man aged 45-65 years with renal cell carcinoma. The conserved cysteine and the conserved F or W are not part of the CDR3 here. A D gene is named only where the DNA matches it firmly.

j_call | v_call | d_call | cdr3_length | cdr3_aa
TRBJ2-5 | TRBV10-1 | TRBD1 | 12 | ASSGTGMGETQY
TRBJ1-1 | TRBV7-2 | . | 12 | ASSLRRGVTEAF
TRBJ2-3 | TRBV30 | . | 12 | AWNGQISTDTQY
TRBJ2-3 | TRBV27 | TRBD2 | 15 | ASSLPEREGSTDTQY
TRBJ1-2 | TRBV5-1 | TRBD1 | 12 | ASSPEQGHYGYT
TRBJ1-2 | TRBV5-1 | . | 12 | ASSWGSQNYGYT
TRBJ1-5 | TRBV5-4 | . | 13 | ASSFWGMGDQPQH
TRBJ2-7 | TRBV2 | . | 13 | ASSGRTDSSYEQY
TRBJ1-1 | TRBV27 | . | 13 | ASSSRQTGGTEAF
TRBJ1-2 | TRBV7-9 | . | 10 | ASSRTTGGYT
TRBJ1-2 | TRBV28 | . | 13 | ASSTSWTVNYGYT
TRBJ1-6 | TRBV6-5 | . | 11 | ASSYSLVSPLH
TRBJ2-2 | TRBV5-4 | . | 12 | ASSISPGTGELF
TRBJ1-4 | TRBV7-2 | TRBD1 | 12 | ASSPGQGREKLF
TRBJ2-2 | TRBV7-6 | . | 12 | ASSFTSATGELF
TRBJ2-6 | TRBV6-4 | . | 13 | ASSEDNSGANVLT
TRBJ2-7 | TRBV6-6 | . | 11 | ASRASSSYEQY
TRBJ1-1 | TRBV7-2 | TRBD1 | 13 | ASSLKAGGRTEAF
TRBJ2-1 | TRBV7-9 | . | 9 | ASSLEREQF
TRBJ1-1 | TRBV7-6 | . | 13 | ASSLRGGGSTEAF
TRBJ1-4 | TRBV28 | TRBD1 | 15 | ASSWGQGKGYVEKLF
TRBJ2-3 | TRBV7-9 | . | 14 | ASTSLRDLRTDTQY
TRBJ2-2 | TRBV4-1 | TRBD1 | 12 | ASSQGQGVEELF
TRBJ2-5 | TRBV5-1 | TRBD2 | 13 | ASSLGLAEKETQY
TRBJ2-7 | TRBV10-3 | TRBD2 | 15 | AITDGTSGGADNEQY
TRBJ2-5 | TRBV19 | TRBD2 | 14 | ASSIGLAGGLETQY
TRBJ2-3 | TRBV5-1 | TRBD2 | 14 | ASSLGSGASTDTQY
TRBJ2-2 | TRBV5-1 | . | 11 | ASSPEGSGELF
TRBJ1-2 | TRBV10-3 | TRBD1 | 13 | AILYKTGRGYGYT
TRBJ1-2 | TRBV28 | . | 12 | ASSQRPPNYGYT
TRBJ1-5 | TRBV7-8 | . | 11 | ASSDYSNQPQH
TRBJ1-1 | TRBV30 | TRBD1 | 13 | AWIAGGRSSTEAF
TRBJ1-2 | TRBV2 | . | 10 | ASRDLDYGYT
TRBJ2-7 | TRBV12-5 | . | 11 | ASGRTGFHEQY
TRBJ1-6 | TRBV5-4 | . | 11 | ASSLSGVSPLH
TRBJ1-6 | TRBV30 | TRBD1 | 14 | AWTNPRGSNNSPLH
TRBJ1-1 | TRBV7-9 | TRBD1 | 13 | ASSPRQGKRTEAF
TRBJ1-3 | TRBV7-6 | TRBD1 | 15 | ASSSGQIMSSGNTIY
TRBJ1-2 | TRBV29-1 | . | 13 | SVEIPVGGYYGYT
TRBJ2-7 | TRBV2 | TRBD1 | 11 | ASNTGQAYEQY
TRBJ1-1 | TRBV29-1 | . | 11 | SVREGVNTEAF
TRBJ2-3 | TRBV18 | TRBD1 | 13 | ASSGTESSTDTQY
TRBJ2-3 | TRBV19 | TRBD1 | 14 | ASSRDRGPLTDTQY
TRBJ1-1 | TRBV2 | TRBD1 | 18 | ASSAVFRGQGLFGNTEAF
TRBJ1-5 | TRBV9 | TRBD1 | 13 | ASSVTQGPDQPQH